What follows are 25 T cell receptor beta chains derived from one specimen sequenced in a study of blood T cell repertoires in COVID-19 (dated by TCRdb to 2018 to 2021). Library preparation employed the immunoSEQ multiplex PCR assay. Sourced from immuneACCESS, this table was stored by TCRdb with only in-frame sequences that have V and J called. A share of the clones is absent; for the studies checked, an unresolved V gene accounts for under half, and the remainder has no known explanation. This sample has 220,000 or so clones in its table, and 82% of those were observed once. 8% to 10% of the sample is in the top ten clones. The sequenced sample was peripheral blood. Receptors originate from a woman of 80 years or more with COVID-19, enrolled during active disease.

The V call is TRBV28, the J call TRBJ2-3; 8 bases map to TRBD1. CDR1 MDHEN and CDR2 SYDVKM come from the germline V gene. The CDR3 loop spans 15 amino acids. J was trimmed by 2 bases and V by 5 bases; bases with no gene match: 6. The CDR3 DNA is TGTGCCAGCAGTCCAGGGGGCGTTGTCACAGATACGCAGTATTTT. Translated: CASSPGGVVTDTQYF.

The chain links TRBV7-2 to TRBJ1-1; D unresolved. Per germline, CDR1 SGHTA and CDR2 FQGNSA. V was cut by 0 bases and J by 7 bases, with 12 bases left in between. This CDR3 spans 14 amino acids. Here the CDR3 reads CASSLARNRGEAFF. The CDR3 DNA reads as TGTGCCAGCAGCTTAGCGCGAAATCGAGGTGAAGCTTTCTTT.

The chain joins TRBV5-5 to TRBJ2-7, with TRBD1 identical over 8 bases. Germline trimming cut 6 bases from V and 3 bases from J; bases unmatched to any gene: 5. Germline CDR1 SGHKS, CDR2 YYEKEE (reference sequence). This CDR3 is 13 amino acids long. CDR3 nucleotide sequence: TGTGCCAGCACCCCGACAGGGGTCTACGAGCAGTACTTC. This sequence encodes CASTPTGVYEQYF.

This CDR3 reads CASSLGGTASGNTIYF. The CDR3 coding sequence is TGTGCCAGCAGTTTGGGTGGGACAGCCTCTGGAAACACCATATATTTT. This chain joins TRBV28 and TRBJ1-3, with TRBD1 matching 7 bases. The length of the CDR3 is 16 residues. The V gene end was trimmed by 3 bases and the J gene end by 0 bases; junction bases not matched to a gene: 5. The germline CDR1 and CDR2 sequences are MDHEN and SYDVKM.

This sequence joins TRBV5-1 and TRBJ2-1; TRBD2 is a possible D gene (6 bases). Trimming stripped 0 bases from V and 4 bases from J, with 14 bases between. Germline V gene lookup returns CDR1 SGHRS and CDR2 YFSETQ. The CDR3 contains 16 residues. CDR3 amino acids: CASSLAGTPGYNEQFF. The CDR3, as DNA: TGCGCCAGCAGCTTGGCGGGGACTCCCGGATACAATGAGCAGTTCTTC.

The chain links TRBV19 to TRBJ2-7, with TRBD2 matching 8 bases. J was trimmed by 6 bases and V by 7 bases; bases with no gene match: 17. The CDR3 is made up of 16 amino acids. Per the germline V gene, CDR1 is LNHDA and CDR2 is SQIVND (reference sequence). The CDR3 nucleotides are TGTGCCAGTATTGGTAGCGGGGTTGGCGGGGGCTCCGAGCAGTACTTC. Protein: CASIGSGVGGGSEQYF.

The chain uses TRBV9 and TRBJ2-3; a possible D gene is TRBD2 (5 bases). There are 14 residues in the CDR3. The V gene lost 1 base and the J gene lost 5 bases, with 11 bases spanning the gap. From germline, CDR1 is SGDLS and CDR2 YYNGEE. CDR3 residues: CASSVLDGGDTQYF. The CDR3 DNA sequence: TGTGCCAGCAGCGTACTGGACGGAGGAGATACGCAGTATTTT. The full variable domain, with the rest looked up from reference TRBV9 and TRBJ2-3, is DSGVTQTPKHLITATGQRVTLRCSPRSGDLSVYWYQQSLDQGLQFLIQYYNGEERAKGNILERFSAQQFPDLHSELNLSSLELGDSALYFCASSVLDGGDTQYFGPGTRLTVL.

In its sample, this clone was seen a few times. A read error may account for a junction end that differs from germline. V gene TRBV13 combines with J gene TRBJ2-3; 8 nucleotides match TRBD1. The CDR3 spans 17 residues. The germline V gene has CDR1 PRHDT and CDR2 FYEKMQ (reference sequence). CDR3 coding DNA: TGTGCCAGCAGCTTAGGCGGACAGGGAACCAGCACAGCTACGCAGTATTTT. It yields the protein CASSLGGQGTSTATQYF.

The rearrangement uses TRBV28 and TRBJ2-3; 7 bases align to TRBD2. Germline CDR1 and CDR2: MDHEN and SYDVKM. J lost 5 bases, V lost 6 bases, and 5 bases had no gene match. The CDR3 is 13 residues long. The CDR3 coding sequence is TGTGCCAGCAGGAGCGGGATAGTAGATACGCAGTATTTT. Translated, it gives CASRSGIVDTQYF.

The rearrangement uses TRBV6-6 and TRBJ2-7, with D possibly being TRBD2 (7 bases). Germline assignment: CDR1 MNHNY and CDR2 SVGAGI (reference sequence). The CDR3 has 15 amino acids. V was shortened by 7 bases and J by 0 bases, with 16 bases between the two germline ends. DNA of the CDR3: TGTGCCAGCACCTTCCCCGGGGGGCACTCCTACGAGCAGTACTTC. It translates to CASTFPGGHSYEQYF.

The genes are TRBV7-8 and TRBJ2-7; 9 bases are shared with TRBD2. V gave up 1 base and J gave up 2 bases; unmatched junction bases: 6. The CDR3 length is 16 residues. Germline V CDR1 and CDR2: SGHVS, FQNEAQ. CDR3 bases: TGTGCCAGCAGCTTAGAGAGCGGCGGGAGGGCCTACGAGCAGTACTTC. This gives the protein CASSLESGGRAYEQYF.

CDR3 sequence reads: CSVWRVTYNSPLHF. CDR3 nucleotide sequence: TGCAGCGTTTGGAGGGTAACCTATAATTCACCCCTCCACTTT. V is TRBV29-1 and J is TRBJ1-6; D is uncertain. Germline V gene lookup returns CDR1 SQVTM and CDR2 ANQGSEA. This CDR3 is 14 amino acids long. The germline V and J ends were trimmed by 5 bases and 2 bases, with 10 bases remaining between them.

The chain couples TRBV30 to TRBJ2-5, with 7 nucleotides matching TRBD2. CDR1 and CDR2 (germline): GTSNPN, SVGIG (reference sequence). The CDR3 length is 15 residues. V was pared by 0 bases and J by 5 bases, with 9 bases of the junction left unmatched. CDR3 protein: CAWSVSSGVRETQYF. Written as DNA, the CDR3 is TGTGCCTGGAGTGTATCGAGCGGGGTGCGGGAGACCCAGTACTTC.

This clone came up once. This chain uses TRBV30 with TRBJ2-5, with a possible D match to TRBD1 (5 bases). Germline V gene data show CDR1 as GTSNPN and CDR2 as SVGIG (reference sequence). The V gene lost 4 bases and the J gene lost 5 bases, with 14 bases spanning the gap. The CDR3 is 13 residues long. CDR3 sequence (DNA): TGTGCCTGGACCCAAAGGGGTGGGGAGACCCAGTACTTC. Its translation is CAWTQRGGETQYF. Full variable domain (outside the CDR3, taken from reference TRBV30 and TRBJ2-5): SQTIHQWPATLVQPVGSPLSLECTVEGTSNPNLYWYRQAAGRGLQLLFYSVGIGQISSEVPQNLSASRPQDRQFILSSKKLLLSDSGFYLCAWTQRGGETQYFGPGTRLLVL.

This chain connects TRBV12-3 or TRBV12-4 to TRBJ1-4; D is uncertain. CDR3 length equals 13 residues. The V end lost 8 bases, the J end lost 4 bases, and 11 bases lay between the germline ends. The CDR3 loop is CASGIYGNEKLFF. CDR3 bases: TGTGCCAGCGGTATTTACGGTAATGAAAAACTGTTTTTT.

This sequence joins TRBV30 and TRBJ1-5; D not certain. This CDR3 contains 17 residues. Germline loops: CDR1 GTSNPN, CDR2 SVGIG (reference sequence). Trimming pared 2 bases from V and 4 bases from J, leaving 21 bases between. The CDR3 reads CAWSTPRTGERNQPQHF. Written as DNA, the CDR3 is TGTGCCTGGAGTACCCCGAGGACTGGGGAGCGGAATCAGCCCCAGCATTTT.

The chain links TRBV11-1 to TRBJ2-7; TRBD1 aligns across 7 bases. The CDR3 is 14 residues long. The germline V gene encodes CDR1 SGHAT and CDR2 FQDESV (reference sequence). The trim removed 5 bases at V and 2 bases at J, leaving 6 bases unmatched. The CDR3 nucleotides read TGTGCCAGCAGCCTACTGGGACAGACCTACGAGCAGTACTTC. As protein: CASSLLGQTYEQYF. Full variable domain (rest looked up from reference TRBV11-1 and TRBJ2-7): EAEVAQSPRYKITEKSQAVAFWCDPISGHATLYWYRQILGQGPELLVQFQDESVVDDSQLPKDRFSAERLKGVDSTLKIQPAELGDSAMYLCASSLLGQTYEQYFGPGTRLTVT.

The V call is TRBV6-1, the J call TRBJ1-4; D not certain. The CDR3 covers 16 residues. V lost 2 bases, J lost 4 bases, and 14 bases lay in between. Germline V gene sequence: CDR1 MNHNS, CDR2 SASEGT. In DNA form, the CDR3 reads TGTGCCAGCAGTGAACGAAGGCGACAAGTTAATGAAAAACTGTTTTTT. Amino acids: CASSERRRQVNEKLFF.

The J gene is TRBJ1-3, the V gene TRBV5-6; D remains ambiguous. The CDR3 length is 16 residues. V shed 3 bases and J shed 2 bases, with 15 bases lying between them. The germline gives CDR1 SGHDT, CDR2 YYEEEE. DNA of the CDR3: TGTGCCAGCAGCTCGCCGGATCCTAGAACTGGAAACACCATATATTTT. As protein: CASSSPDPRTGNTIYF.

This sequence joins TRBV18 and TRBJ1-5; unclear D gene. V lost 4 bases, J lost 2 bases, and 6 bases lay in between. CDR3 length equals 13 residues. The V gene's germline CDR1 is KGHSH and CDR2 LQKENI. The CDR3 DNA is TGTGCCAGCTCACAAGAGGGCAATCAGCCCCAGCATTTT. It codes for CASSQEGNQPQHF.

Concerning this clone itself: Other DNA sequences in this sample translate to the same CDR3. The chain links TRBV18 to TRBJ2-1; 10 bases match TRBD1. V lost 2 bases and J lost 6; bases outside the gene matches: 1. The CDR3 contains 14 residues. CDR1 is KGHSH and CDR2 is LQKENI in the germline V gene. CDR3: CASSPGQGVNEQFF. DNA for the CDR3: TGTGCCAGCTCACCAGGACAGGGGGTCAATGAGCAGTTCTTC.

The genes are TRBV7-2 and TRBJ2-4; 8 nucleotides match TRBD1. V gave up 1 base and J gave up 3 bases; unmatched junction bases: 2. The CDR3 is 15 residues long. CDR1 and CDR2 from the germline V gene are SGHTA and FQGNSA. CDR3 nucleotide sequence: TGTGCCAGCAGCTTAGTGGGGACAGGCAAAAACATTCAGTACTTC. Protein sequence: CASSLVGTGKNIQYF.

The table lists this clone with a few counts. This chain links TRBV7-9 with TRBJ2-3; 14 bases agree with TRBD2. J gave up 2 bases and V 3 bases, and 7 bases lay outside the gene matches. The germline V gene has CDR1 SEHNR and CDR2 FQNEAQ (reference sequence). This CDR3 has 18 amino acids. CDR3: CASSFRLAGGYDTDTQYF. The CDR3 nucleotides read TGTGCCAGCAGCTTCCGACTAGCGGGGGGGTATGACACAGATACGCAGTATTTT.

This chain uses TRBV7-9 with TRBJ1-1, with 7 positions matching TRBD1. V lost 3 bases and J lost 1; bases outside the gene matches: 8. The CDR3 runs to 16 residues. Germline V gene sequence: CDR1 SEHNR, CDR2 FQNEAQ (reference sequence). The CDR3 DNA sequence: TGTGCCAGCAGCTTTGATATACAGGGGTGGAACACTGAAGCTTTCTTT. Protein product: CASSFDIQGWNTEAFF. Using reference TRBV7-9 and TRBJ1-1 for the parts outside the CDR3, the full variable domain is DTGVSQNPRHKITKRGQNVTFRCDPISEHNRLYWYRQTLGQGPEFLTYFQNEAQLEKSRLLSDRFSAERPKGSFSTLEIQRTEQGDSAMYLCASSFDIQGWNTEAFFGQGTRLTVV.

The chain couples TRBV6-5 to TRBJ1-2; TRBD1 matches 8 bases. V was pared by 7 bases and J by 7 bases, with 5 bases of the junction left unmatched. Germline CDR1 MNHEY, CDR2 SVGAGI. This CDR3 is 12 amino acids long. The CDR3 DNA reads TGTGCCAGCACTGGACAGGGCGGTGGCTACACCTTC. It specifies CASTGQGGGYTF.